The 8 T cell receptor beta chains in this list originate from one sample, sequenced in a study of blood T cells in healthy people across ages. Using a J-beta primer mix together with a sample-barcoded 5' primer, a second PCR was run for 7 to 11 cycles. TCRdb called the 5' RACE reads again in MiXCR, with one record for every CDR3 protein. Among approximately 830,000 distinct CDR3 sequences listed, approximately 65% were seen once. Material for sequencing was blood. These receptors were collected from a man younger than 45 in good health.

V is TRBV6-1 and J is TRBJ2-1; no clear D gene. The CDR3 is 15 residues long. Germline V gene data show CDR1 as MNHNS and CDR2 as SASEGT. V was pared by 6 bases and J by 5 bases, with 17 bases between. The CDR3 DNA follows: TGTGCCAGCAGCCCACAACCCGCCCAAAACAATGAGCAGTTCTTC. This translates into CASSPQPAQNNEQFF.

The chain has TRBV20-1 and TRBJ2-7; a weak D match, TRBD2 (5 bases). Per germline, CDR1 DFQATT and CDR2 SNEGSKA (reference sequence). V was cut by 0 bases and J by 2 bases, with 14 bases left in between. This CDR3 region has 15 residues. The CDR3 spells CSARDLRAAPYEQYF. CDR3 coding DNA: TGCAGTGCTAGAGATCTGCGAGCGGCTCCCTACGAGCAGTACTTC.

This clonotype was seen just once. This chain uses TRBV7-9 with TRBJ2-1, with D uncertain. This CDR3 has 12 amino acids. Looked up from germline, CDR1 is SEHNR and CDR2 is FQNEAQ (reference sequence). V lost 4 bases and J lost 9, with 10 bases in between. This chain's CDR3 is CASSSSAGEQFF. The DNA of the CDR3 is TGTGCCAGCAGCTCATCGGCTGGTGAGCAGTTCTTC.

The V gene is TRBV27, the J gene TRBJ2-7; 7 positions agree with TRBD1. Losses at the gene ends were 8 bases for V and 2 bases for J; bases not matched to a gene: 9. The CDR3 is 14 amino acids. The V gene's germline CDR1 is MNHEY and CDR2 SMNVEV (reference sequence). In nucleotides, the CDR3 is TGTGCCAGCCACAGGGGCACTACCGCCTACGAGCAGTACTTC. It translates to CASHRGTTAYEQYF.

CDR3 residues: CSAWTCGDTDTQYF. The CDR3 DNA sequence: TGCAGTGCTTGGACTTGCGGGGACACAGATACGCAGTATTTT. The chain has TRBV20-1 and TRBJ2-3; D perhaps matches TRBD2 (6 bases). With 5 bases removed from V and 2 bases from J, the gap between germline ends came to 14 bases. Per germline, CDR1 DFQATT and CDR2 SNEGSKA (reference sequence). The CDR3 is made up of 14 amino acids.

J is TRBJ2-7 and V is TRBV12-3 or TRBV12-4; the D call may be TRBD1 or TRBD2 (6 bases each). V gave up 3 bases and J gave up 0 bases, with 18 bases separating them. The CDR3 is 17 amino acids. The CDR3 DNA sequence: TGTGCCAGCAGTTTTGCCCCCGGGGGCCATAGCTCCTACGAGCAGTACTTC. Amino acids: CASSFAPGGHSSYEQYF.

In this sample, this clonotype turned up a few times. The rearrangement links TRBV28 to TRBJ2-7; D possibly corresponds to TRBD2 (6 bases). In germline, CDR1 is MDHEN, CDR2 SYDVKM. CDR3 size: 15 residues. V was pared by 7 bases and J by 7 bases, with 23 bases between. The DNA of the CDR3 is TGTGCCAGCAAGCCCCTTGAAGGGGTTGGAGGGGAGCAGTACTTC. As protein: CASKPLEGVGGEQYF.

V is TRBV29-1 and J is TRBJ2-1, with 12 bases aligning to TRBD2. CDR3 length: 19 amino acids. The V and J ends lost 2 bases and 0 bases, in that order; junction bases with no gene match: 11. Germline lookup yields CDR1 SQVTM and CDR2 ANQGSEA. The CDR3 loop is CSVEILAGGDTGSYNEQFF. The CDR3, as DNA: TGCAGCGTTGAAATACTAGCGGGGGGCGATACGGGCTCCTACAATGAGCAGTTCTTC.